The sequence of this T cell receptor beta chain was determined in a study of cytomegalovirus exposure and HLA in healthy donors. Study-level results: Analysis performed later showed TCR beta chains linked to HLA being more clonally expanded than equally common others.

This CDR3 is 16 amino acids long. V lost 1 base and J 2 bases, leaving 16 bases between the germline ends. CDR1 is SGHDT and CDR2 is YYEEEE in the germline V gene. Turning to this clone: The target antigen is unknown.

The PCR contained 60 Vbeta and 13 Jbeta primers. The protocol was immunoSEQ multiplex PCR, while the TCRdb copy is restricted to in-frame clones and leaves out a portion. Recorded for this sample: about 150,000 clones. The chain has TRBV5-6 and TRBJ2-7; maybe TRBD2 (5 bases). The source is a man aged 30 to 45 in good health and CMV-seronegative. Sequences were obtained from PBMCs. This chain's CDR3 is CASSLYTRVYPYEQYF. DNA of the CDR3: TGTGCCAGCAGCTTGTATACTAGGGTTTATCCCTACGAGCAGTACTTC. Together with reference TRBV5-6 and TRBJ2-7, the CDR3 gives the full variable domain: DAGVTQSPTHLIKTRGQQVTLRCSPKSGHDTVSWYQQALGQGPQFIFQYYEEEERQRGNFPDRFSGHQFPNYSSELNVNALLLGDSALYLCASSLYTRVYPYEQYFGPGTRLTVT.